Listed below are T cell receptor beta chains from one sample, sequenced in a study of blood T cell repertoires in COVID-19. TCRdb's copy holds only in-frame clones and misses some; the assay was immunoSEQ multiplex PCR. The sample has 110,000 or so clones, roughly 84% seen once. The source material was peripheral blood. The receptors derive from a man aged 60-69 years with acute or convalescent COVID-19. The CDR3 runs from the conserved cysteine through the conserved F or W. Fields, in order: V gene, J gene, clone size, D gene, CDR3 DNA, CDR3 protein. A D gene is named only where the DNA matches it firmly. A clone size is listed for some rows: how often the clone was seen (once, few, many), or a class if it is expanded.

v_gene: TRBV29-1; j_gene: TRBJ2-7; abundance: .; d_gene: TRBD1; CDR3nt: TGCAGCGTTGCGGGACAGCCCTACGAGCAGTACTTC; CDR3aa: CSVAGQPYEQYF
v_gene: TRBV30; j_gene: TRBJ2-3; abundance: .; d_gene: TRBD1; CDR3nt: TGTGCCTGGGATCCGGGACAGGATGGAGCAGATACGCAGTATTTT; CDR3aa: CAWDPGQDGADTQYF
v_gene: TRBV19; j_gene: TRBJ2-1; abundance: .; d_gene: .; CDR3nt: TGTGCCAGTAGCCTAAGCGCCTCCTACAATGAGCAGTTCTTC; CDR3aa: CASSLSASYNEQFF
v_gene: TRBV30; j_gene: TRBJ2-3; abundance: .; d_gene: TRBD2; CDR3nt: TGTGCCTGGACCTCAAGGGTCGCTAGCGGGAGAACAGATACGCAGTATTTT; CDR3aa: CAWTSRVASGRTDTQYF
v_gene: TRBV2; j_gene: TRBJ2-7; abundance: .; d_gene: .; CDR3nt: TGTGCCAGCAGGGAAAGACGAGCAGGCGAGCAGTACTTC; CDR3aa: CASRERRAGEQYF
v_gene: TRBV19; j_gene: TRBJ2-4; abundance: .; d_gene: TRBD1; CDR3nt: TGTGCCACGGGACAGCAAAAAAACATTCAGTACTTC; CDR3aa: CATGQQKNIQYF
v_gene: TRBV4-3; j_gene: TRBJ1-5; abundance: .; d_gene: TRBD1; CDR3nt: TGCGCCAGCAGCCAAGTCCCGAGACAGGGACGAAGCAATCAGCCCCAGCATTTT; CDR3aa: CASSQVPRQGRSNQPQHF
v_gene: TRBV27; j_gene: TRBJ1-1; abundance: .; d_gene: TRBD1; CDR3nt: TGTGCCAGCAGGGCAGGGGGAACTGAAGCTTTCTTT; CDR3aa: CASRAGGTEAFF
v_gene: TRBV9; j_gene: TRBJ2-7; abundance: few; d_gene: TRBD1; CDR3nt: TGTGCCAGCGGACAGGGGATCATCAACGAGCAGTACTTC; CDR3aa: CASGQGIINEQYF
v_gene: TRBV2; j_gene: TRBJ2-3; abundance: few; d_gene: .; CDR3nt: TGTGCCAGCACTAGCGACGCCGATACGCAGTATTTT; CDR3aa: CASTSDADTQYF
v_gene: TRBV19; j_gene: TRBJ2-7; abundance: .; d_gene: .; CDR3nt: TGTGCCACAGTGGACAGCTTAGGAGAGCAGTACTTC; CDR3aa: CATVDSLGEQYF
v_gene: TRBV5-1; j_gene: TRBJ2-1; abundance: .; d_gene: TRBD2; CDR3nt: TGCGCCAGCAGATTCGGACTAGCGGGAGTCGGCAATGAGCAGTTCTTC; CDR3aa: CASRFGLAGVGNEQFF
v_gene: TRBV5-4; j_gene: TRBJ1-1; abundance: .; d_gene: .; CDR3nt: TGTGCCAGCAACCGACAGGAGATGAACACTGAAGCTTTCTTT; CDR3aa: CASNRQEMNTEAFF
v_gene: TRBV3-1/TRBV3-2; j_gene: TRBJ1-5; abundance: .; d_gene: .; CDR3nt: TGTGCCAGCAGCCTGACAGGACCCAATCAGCCCCAGCATTTT; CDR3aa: CASSLTGPNQPQHF
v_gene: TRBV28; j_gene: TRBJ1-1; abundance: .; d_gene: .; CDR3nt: TGTGCCAGCAGTTCCCCCCCCGTGAACACTGAAGCTTTCTTT; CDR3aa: CASSSPPVNTEAFF
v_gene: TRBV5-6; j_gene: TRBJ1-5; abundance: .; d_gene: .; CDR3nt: TGTGCCAGCAGCTTGGATGGGAGCCATCAGCCCCAGCATTTT; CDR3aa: CASSLDGSHQPQHF
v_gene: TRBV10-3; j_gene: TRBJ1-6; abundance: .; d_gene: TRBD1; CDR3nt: TGTGCCATCAGTGAGTCGATGGGACAGGGTGCACCCCTCCACTTT; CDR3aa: CAISESMGQGAPLHF
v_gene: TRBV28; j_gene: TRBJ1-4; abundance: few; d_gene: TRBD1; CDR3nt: TGTGCCAGCAACCCCGGGGACAGACCTAATGAAAAACTGTTTTTT; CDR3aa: CASNPGDRPNEKLFF
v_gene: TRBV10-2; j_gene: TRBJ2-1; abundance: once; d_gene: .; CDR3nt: TGCGCCAGCTCCTCTAGTCCCTATAACAATGAGCAGTTCTTC; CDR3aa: CASSSSPYNNEQFF
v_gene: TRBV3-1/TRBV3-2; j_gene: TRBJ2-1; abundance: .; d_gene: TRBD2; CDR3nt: TGTGCCAGCAGCCATGAGACTAGCGGGAATGGGGATGAGCAGTTCTTC; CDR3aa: CASSHETSGNGDEQFF
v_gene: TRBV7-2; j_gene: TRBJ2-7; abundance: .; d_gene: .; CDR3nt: TGTGCCAGCAGCTTAGAGGTCCAGGCCTACGAGCAGTACTTC; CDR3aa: CASSLEVQAYEQYF
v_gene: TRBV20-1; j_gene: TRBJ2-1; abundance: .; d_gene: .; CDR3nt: TGCAGTGCTAGTGTGAGTAACAATGAGCAGTTCTTC; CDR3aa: CSASVSNNEQFF